Each of the 21 T cell receptor beta chains below was sequenced from the same sample in a study of T cells in Graves' hyperthyroidism and ophthalmopathy. TCR beta CDR3 sequences were amplified from RNA transcripts. Using the HTBI primer set, a first-round RT-PCR was run on the TCR CDR3. TCRdb redid the calling of the multiplex PCR reads with MiXCR, one entry per CDR3 protein. The data show about 480,000 distinct CDR3 sequences, around an eighth seen once. Specimen: blood. These receptors were obtained from a woman between 18 and 29 years old with Graves' hyperthyroidism.

This clonotype was counted a few times. This chain connects TRBV6-1 to TRBJ2-6; no reliable D call. Germline CDR1 reads MNHNS; CDR2 reads SASEGT. The V end was cut by 1 base, the J end by 1 base, with 5 bases between. This CDR3 is built from 15 residues. The CDR3 sequence: CASSEVKSGANVLTF. Here the CDR3 DNA reads TGTGCCAGCAGTGAAGTGAAATCTGGGGCCAACGTCCTGACTTTC.

This clonotype was counted ten times or more. The gene calls are TRBV19 and TRBJ2-1; TRBD2 agrees at 7 bases. Per germline, CDR1 LNHDA and CDR2 SQIVND (reference sequence). This CDR3 spans 16 amino acids. V trimming: 0 bases; J trimming: 7 bases; junction bases outside the gene matches: 9. CDR3 in DNA: TGTGCCAGTAGTATAGATGGGGGAGGGCCGGGGAATGAGCAGTTCTTC. Translating it yields CASSIDGGGPGNEQFF.

This clonotype turned up a few times. As DNA, the CDR3 is TGTGCCAGCAGAATGGACAACCTGAACACTGAAGCTTTCTTT. Its protein is CASRMDNLNTEAFF. The genes are TRBV27 and TRBJ1-1, with D tentatively TRBD1 (5 bases). The CDR3 sequence is 14 residues long. Per the germline V gene, CDR1 is MNHEY and CDR2 is SMNVEV (reference sequence). Between the trimmed V and J ends, which lost 6 bases and 0 bases, there was a span of 11 bases.

At least ten counts were recorded for this clonotype. This CDR3 is CASDPTHYGYTF. The DNA for the CDR3 is TGTGCCAGCGACCCGACCCACTATGGCTACACCTTC. This chain joins TRBV12-3 or TRBV12-4 and TRBJ1-2; D unclear. The CDR3 contains 12 residues. V gave up 8 bases and J gave up 3 bases, with 10 bases separating them.

This clonotype was seen ten or more times. This chain uses TRBV12-3 or TRBV12-4 with TRBJ1-5; D ambiguous. The CDR3 extends over 15 amino acids. The V end lost 6 bases, the J end lost 3 bases, and 15 bases lay between the germline ends. The CDR3 nucleotides read TGTGCCAGCAGACGTCGTCACACTTTCAATCAGCCCCAGCATTTT. It translates to CASRRRHTFNQPQHF.

There are a few counts of this clonotype. The gene calls are TRBV3-1 and TRBJ1-1; 7 bases agree with TRBD1. The V gene end was trimmed by 5 bases and the J gene end by 11 bases; junction bases not matched to a gene: 11. This CDR3 comprises 13 residues. CDR1 and CDR2 from the germline V gene are LGHDT and YNNKEL (reference sequence). The CDR3 spells CASSYEGAGGAFF. In DNA, the CDR3 is TGTGCCAGCAGCTATGAGGGGGCAGGGGGTGCTTTCTTT.

This clonotype occurred many times. The chain combines TRBV12-3 or TRBV12-4 with TRBJ2-5, with 7 bases lining up with TRBD1. V dropped 2 bases and J dropped 1; count of bases not matched to a gene: 7. The CDR3 loop spans 16 amino acids. The CDR3 coding sequence is TGTGCCAGCAGTTTATCGGGACAGCCTATCCAAGAGACCCAGTACTTC. Translated: CASSLSGQPIQETQYF.

This clonotype was seen more than once but under ten times. This chain joins TRBV20-1 and TRBJ2-7; the match to TRBD2 covers 7 bases. CDR1 is DFQATT, CDR2 SNEGSKA, per germline (reference sequence). V shed 6 bases and J 2 bases; nucleotides not matched to a gene: 10. CDR3 length equals 14 residues. CDR3 sequence: CSAHSGKETYEQYV. CDR3 in DNA: TGCAGTGCCCACAGCGGGAAGGAAACCTACGAGCAGTACGTC.

This clonotype was seen many times. This chain links TRBV15 with TRBJ2-1; 8 nucleotides align to TRBD1. The CDR3 sequence is 15 residues long. Germline assignment: CDR1 LNHNV and CDR2 YYDKDF (reference sequence). The trim removed 1 base at V and 6 bases at J, leaving 5 bases unmatched. Here the CDR3 reads CATSRAGQAFNEQFF. Written as DNA, the CDR3 is TGTGCCACCAGCAGAGCGGGACAGGCCTTCAATGAGCAGTTCTTC.

This clonotype has a handful of counts. The chain joins TRBV5-8 to TRBJ1-2; 8 nucleotides line up with TRBD1. The trim removed 0 bases at V and 4 bases at J, leaving 8 bases unmatched. The germline V gene encodes CDR1 SGHTS and CDR2 YDEGEE. The CDR3 has 16 amino acids. CDR3 residues: CASSLAGGQATYGYTF. CDR3 coding DNA: TGTGCCAGCAGCTTGGCCGGGGGACAGGCTACCTATGGCTACACCTTC. Filled out from reference TRBV5-8 and TRBJ1-2, the complete variable domain reads EAGVTQSPTHLIKTRGQQATLRCSPISGHTSVYWYQQALGLGLQFLLWYDEGEERNRGNFPPRFSGRQFPNYSSELNVNALELEDSALYLCASSLAGGQATYGYTFGSGTRLTVV.

The chain has TRBV20-1 and TRBJ2-3, with D maybe TRBD2 (5 bases). Trimming pared 1 base from V and 1 base from J, leaving 9 bases between. The germline gives CDR1 DFQATT, CDR2 SNEGSKA (reference sequence). The CDR3 spans 14 residues. CDR3 bases: TGCAGTGCTAGAGTAGCGAAGGGCACAGATACGCAGTATTTT. This encodes CSARVAKGTDTQYF.

This chain links TRBV20-1 with TRBJ1-2, with 8 bases aligning to TRBD1. Unmatched junction bases numbered 6, after V lost 4 bases and J lost 5 bases. In germline, CDR1 is DFQATT, CDR2 SNEGSKA (reference sequence). The CDR3 extends over 13 amino acids. CDR3 in amino acids: CSATGGLGYGYTF. The CDR3 bases are TGCAGTGCTACAGGGGGCTTAGGGTATGGCTACACCTTC.

The sample holds many counts of this clonotype. The chain uses TRBV18 and TRBJ2-7, with 9 bases fitting TRBD2. This CDR3 comprises 14 residues. V gave up 3 bases and J gave up 3 bases; unmatched junction bases: 3. The germline CDR1 and CDR2 sequences are KGHSH and LQKENI. CDR3 DNA sequence: TGTGCCAGCTCACCCCAGACTAGCGGCTACGAGCAGTACTTC. Its protein product is CASSPQTSGYEQYF.

The gene calls are TRBV10-3 and TRBJ2-3; 9 bases line up with TRBD2. The CDR3 spans 14 residues. With 6 bases clipped from V and 5 bases from J, the junction kept 6 bases outside the gene matches. Germline CDR1 is ENHRY and CDR2 is SYGVKD. The DNA for the CDR3 is TGTGCCATCAGCATTAGCGGGAGTGAAGATACGCAGTATTTT. It translates to CAISISGSEDTQYF.

This clonotype appeared many times. The chain combines TRBV20-1 with TRBJ2-7, with D tentatively TRBD1 (5 bases). Deletions cut 6 bases from V and 3 bases from J, with 12 bases between. CDR3 length: 12 amino acids. Germline V gives CDR1 DFQATT, CDR2 SNEGSKA (reference sequence). CDR3 nucleotides: TGCAGTGCATCCCAGGGTGACTACGAGCAGTACTTC. It is translated as CSASQGDYEQYF.

At least ten counts were recorded for this clonotype. The V and J genes are TRBV3-1 and TRBJ2-3; no reliable D call. Deletions cut 7 bases from V and 0 bases from J, with 11 bases between. The CDR3 has 14 residues. From germline, CDR1 is LGHDT and CDR2 YNNKEL (reference sequence). The CDR3 coding sequence is TGTGCCAGCACCGGTCGGGCTAGCACAGATACGCAGTATTTT. It encodes CASTGRASTDTQYF.

This clonotype was found many times. V gene TRBV19 combines with J gene TRBJ2-7, with TRBD1 matching 9 bases. CDR3 length equals 13 residues. Germline lookup yields CDR1 LNHDA and CDR2 SQIVND (reference sequence). V was clipped by 3 bases and J by 6 bases; unmatched bases: 3. CDR3 nucleotides: TGTGCCAGTAGTATTACAGGGGGCGGCGAGCAGTACGTC. Translation: CASSITGGGEQYV.

The chain joins TRBV20-1 to TRBJ2-3, with 10 bases matching TRBD2. Germline CDR1 reads DFQATT; CDR2 reads SNEGSKA (reference sequence). This CDR3 comprises 19 residues. The V and J ends lost 0 bases and 3 bases, in that order; junction bases with no gene match: 15. The DNA of the CDR3 is TGCAGTGCTAGAGATCCCGTTTCTAGCGGGAGAGAGGGAACAGATACGCAGTATTTT. Protein: CSARDPVSSGREGTDTQYF.

V is TRBV12-5 and J is TRBJ2-1, with 8 bases matching TRBD1. This CDR3 has 14 residues. With 6 bases clipped from V and 10 bases from J, the junction kept 11 bases outside the gene matches. The germline gives CDR1 LGHNT, CDR2 FRNRAP. This chain's CDR3 is CASGLDRVRAEQFF. CDR3 DNA: TGTGCTAGTGGACTGGACAGGGTCCGGGCCGAGCAGTTCTTC.

This clonotype was seen ten or more times. The V call is TRBV20-1, the J call TRBJ2-2; the match to TRBD2 covers 10 bases. The CDR3 is made up of 15 amino acids. V shed 0 bases and J 5 bases; nucleotides not matched to a gene: 3. CDR1 is DFQATT, CDR2 SNEGSKA, per germline (reference sequence). CDR3 residues: CSARDWTSGTGELFF. DNA for the CDR3: TGCAGTGCTAGAGATTGGACTAGCGGTACCGGGGAGCTGTTTTTT.

This clonotype was counted ten times or more. The chain is built from TRBV20-1 and TRBJ1-2; D is unresolved. Germline CDR1 and CDR2: DFQATT and SNEGSKA (reference sequence). V was shortened by 6 bases and J by 3 bases, with 14 bases between the two germline ends. The CDR3 spans 13 residues. In DNA, the CDR3 is TGCAGTGCCCCCGAAGCGTCCCACTATGGCTACACCTTC. Protein sequence: CSAPEASHYGYTF.